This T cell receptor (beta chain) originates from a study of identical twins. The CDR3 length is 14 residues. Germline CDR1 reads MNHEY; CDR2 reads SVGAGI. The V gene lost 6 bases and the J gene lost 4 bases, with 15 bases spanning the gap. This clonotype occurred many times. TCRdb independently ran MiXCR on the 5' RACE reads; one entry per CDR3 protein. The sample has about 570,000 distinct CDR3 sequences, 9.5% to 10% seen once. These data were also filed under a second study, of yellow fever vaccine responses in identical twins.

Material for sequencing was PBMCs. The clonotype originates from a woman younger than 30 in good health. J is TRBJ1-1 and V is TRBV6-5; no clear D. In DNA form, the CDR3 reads TGTGCCAGCAGGTATGACGCGGCGGGCACTGAAGCTTTCTTT. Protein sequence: CASRYDAAGTEAFF.